The TCR beta chain under discussion was sequenced for a study of early T cells in non-severe SARS-CoV-2 infection. Overall study: Sequenced material consisted of bulk RNA (from unsorted whole blood), and chains were unpaired. The study's findings and limits: Comparison of clonotypes with VDJdb favored anti-spike CD8 responses while missing private and CD4 specificities.

The sample holds a few counts of this clonotype. Its antigen is as yet unknown. CDR3 size: 13 residues. V dropped 5 bases and J dropped 0 bases, with 10 bases sitting between them. In germline, CDR1 is SQVTM, CDR2 ANQGSEA. The TCR library protocol was used to attach unique molecular identifiers. These identifiers were attached to individual cDNA molecules. TCRdb used MiXCR to reprocess the 5' RACE reads, holding one entry per CDR3 protein. The repertoire holds some 78,000 distinct CDR3 sequences, with roughly an eighth as singletons. The material sequenced was whole blood. The clonotype originates from an adult who was a healthcare worker with PCR-confirmed SARS-CoV-2 infection or an uninfected control (not recorded which). The V gene is TRBV29-1, the J gene TRBJ2-5; no clear D. CDR3 protein: CSVTDLYQETQYF. CDR3 in DNA: TGCAGCGTTACTGACTTGTACCAAGAGACCCAGTACTTC.